These 17 T cell receptor beta chains were sequenced from one sample in a study of blood T cell repertoires in COVID-19. TCRdb's table, derived via immunoSEQ multiplex PCR, lists solely in-frame clones and lacks some. The table lists around 130,000 clones, around 86% of them singletons. Sequenced material: peripheral blood. Receptor source: a man aged 35-49 years with active or convalescent COVID-19.

This clone was observed a single time. The chain couples TRBV6-5 to TRBJ2-5; D might be TRBD2 (6 bases). The ends were cut back, 8 bases at V and 2 bases at J, with 9 bases in the middle. CDR1 is MNHEY and CDR2 is SVGAGI in the germline V gene. The length of the CDR3 is 12 residues. In DNA form, the CDR3 reads TGTGCCAGCGGGGGGTGGCAAGAGACCCAGTACTTC. This encodes CASGGWQETQYF.

The gene calls are TRBV25-1 and TRBJ2-2; 14 bases align to TRBD2. The trim removed 6 bases at V and 7 bases at J, leaving 4 bases unmatched. From germline, CDR1 is MGHDK and CDR2 SYGVNS. This CDR3 spans 15 amino acids. The CDR3 sequence: CASRTSGGAGGELFF. CDR3 sequence (DNA): TGTGCCAGCAGGACTAGCGGGGGGGCTGGCGGGGAGCTGTTTTTT. The whole variable domain, remainder taken from reference TRBV25-1 and TRBJ2-2, is EADIYQTPRYLVIGTGKKITLECSQTMGHDKMYWYQQDPGMELHLIHYSYGVNSTEKGDLSSESTVSRIRTEHFPLTLESARPSHTSQYLCASRTSGGAGGELFFGEGSRLTVL.

The rearrangement links TRBV5-1 to TRBJ2-1; 7 positions match TRBD2. Germline trimming cut 1 base from V and 12 bases from J; bases unmatched to any gene: 10. The CDR3 has 14 residues. The germline V gene has CDR1 SGHRS and CDR2 YFSETQ. The CDR3 loop is CASSLTPGGGVQFF. The CDR3 DNA is TGCGCCAGCAGCTTGACCCCTGGCGGGGGTGTGCAGTTCTTC.

The chain recombines TRBV11-2 with TRBJ2-2; 8 positions match TRBD1. Germline V gene lookup returns CDR1 SGHAT and CDR2 FQNNGV. CDR3 size: 15 residues. Trimming took 5 bases from V and 5 from J; bases not matched to a gene: 7. The CDR3 region is CASSTGQGKTGELFF. In nucleotides, the CDR3 is TGTGCCAGCAGCACCGGACAGGGAAAAACCGGGGAGCTGTTTTTT.

This sequence joins TRBV11-2 and TRBJ1-4, with TRBD1 matching over 7 bases. CDR3 size: 15 residues. Trimming at V came to 2 bases and at J to 1 base, leaving 1 base not matched to a gene. Per germline, CDR1 SGHAT and CDR2 FQNNGV. Here the CDR3 reads CASSLTGVTNEKLFF. The CDR3 DNA reads as TGTGCCAGCAGCTTAACAGGGGTAACTAATGAAAAACTGTTTTTT. The whole variable domain, filled in from reference TRBV11-2 and TRBJ1-4, reads EAGVAQSPRYKIIEKRQSVAFWCNPISGHATLYWYQQILGQGPKLLIQFQNNGVVDDSQLPKDRFSAERLKGVDSTLKIQPAKLEDSAVYLCASSLTGVTNEKLFFGSGTQLSVL.

This sequence joins TRBV7-6 and TRBJ1-6; possibly TRBD1 for D (6 bases). V was cut by 5 bases and J by 13 bases, with 9 bases left in between. Germline CDR1 SGHVS, CDR2 FNYEAQ. There are 11 residues in the CDR3. The CDR3 nucleotides are TGTGCCAGCAGCGACCAGGGGCCCCTCCACTTT. Protein sequence: CASSDQGPLHF.

A word on this clone: Sequence at one end of the junction differs from germline and may be a read error. V gene TRBV6-1 combines with J gene TRBJ2-4, with D tentatively TRBD2 (6 bases). Germline CDR1 reads MNHNS; CDR2 reads SASEGT. CDR3 length: 14 amino acids. The CDR3 region has the DNA TGTGCCAGCAGTGACAATGGGAGACTGACGAGGAGGGACTTC. It yields the protein CASSDNGRLTRRDF.

This chain uses TRBV3-1 (or the pseudogene TRBV3-2) with TRBJ2-7; 7 bases line up with TRBD1. Germline-derived CDR1 and CDR2 are LGHDT and YNNKEL (reference sequence). CDR3 length equals 12 residues. V lost 3 bases and J lost 6; bases outside the gene matches: 2. The CDR3 spells CASSQGTAEQYF. Here the CDR3 DNA reads TGTGCCAGCAGCCAGGGGACAGCCGAGCAGTACTTC.

The rearrangement uses TRBV4-2 and TRBJ2-2; TRBD1 matches 7 bases. CDR1 and CDR2 (germline): LGHNA, YNFKEQ. The CDR3 is made up of 17 amino acids. Losses at the gene ends were 1 base for V and 4 bases for J; bases not matched to a gene: 9. The CDR3 protein is CASSQGARQGSTGELFF. CDR3 DNA sequence: TGTGCCAGCAGCCAAGGCGCACGACAGGGAAGCACCGGGGAGCTGTTTTTT.

The V and J genes are TRBV3-1 (or the pseudogene TRBV3-2) and TRBJ1-5; 8 positions agree with TRBD1. This CDR3 has 17 residues. The junction had 13 bases not matched to a gene; V was cut back by 0 bases and J by 9 bases. Per germline, CDR1 LGHDT and CDR2 YNNKEL (reference sequence). The CDR3 sequence is CASSQDWAGQVLGPQHF. The CDR3 nucleotides read TGTGCCAGCAGCCAAGACTGGGCGGGACAGGTCTTGGGGCCCCAGCATTTT.

Details on this clone: Other DNA sequences from this sample encode an identical CDR3 as well. The chain recombines TRBV5-1 with TRBJ2-7, with D perhaps matching TRBD2 (5 bases). Trimming stripped 0 bases from V and 4 bases from J, with 8 bases between. Germline CDR1 and CDR2: SGHRS and YFSETQ. The CDR3 has 13 residues. DNA of the CDR3: TGCGCCAGCAGCTTGGCCGACTATTACGAGCAGTACTTC. It codes for CASSLADYYEQYF.

The chain has TRBV9 and TRBJ2-3; TRBD2 aligns across 10 bases. This CDR3 is built from 15 residues. Germline V gene sequence: CDR1 SGDLS, CDR2 YYNGEE. Trimming removed 1 base from V and 4 bases from J; junction bases left unmatched: 3. DNA of the CDR3: TGTGCCAGCAGCGTACAGCGGGGGGGCTCAGATACGCAGTATTTT. Translating gives CASSVQRGGSDTQYF.

The V and J genes are TRBV6-6 and TRBJ1-2; tentative D call: TRBD1 (6 bases). Germline V gives CDR1 MNHNY, CDR2 SVGAGI (reference sequence). Deletions cut 8 bases from V and 3 bases from J, with 19 bases between. The CDR3 spans 15 residues. CDR3 DNA: TGTGCCAGCGACAACGGCGGGGGGCGATACTATGGCTACACCTTC. Translated: CASDNGGGRYYGYTF.

The CDR3 sequence: CASSYIGGAGDTQYF. The CDR3 DNA is TGTGCCAGCAGCTATATCGGGGGGGCGGGAGATACGCAGTATTTT. V usage is TRBV7-6 and J usage is TRBJ2-3, with 8 nucleotides matching TRBD2. The V gene end was trimmed by 4 bases and the J gene end by 5 bases; junction bases not matched to a gene: 8. The V gene's germline CDR1 is SGHVS and CDR2 FNYEAQ. The CDR3 is 15 amino acids.

The CDR3 loop is CASSTSRQGRGGELFF. The CDR3 DNA reads TGTGCCAGCAGTACCTCCCGACAGGGTAGGGGGGGGGAGCTGTTTTTT. The chain employs TRBV27 and TRBJ2-2; the match to TRBD1 covers 7 bases. The CDR3 loop spans 16 amino acids. Germline V gives CDR1 MNHEY, CDR2 SMNVEV (reference sequence). Trimming removed 5 bases from V and 8 bases from J; junction bases left unmatched: 14.

V gene TRBV4-1 combines with J gene TRBJ2-7, with 8 nucleotides matching TRBD1. Trimming removed 5 bases from V and 4 bases from J; junction bases left unmatched: 10. CDR1 and CDR2 from the germline V gene are MGHRA and YSYEKL. This CDR3 comprises 15 residues. The CDR3 reads CASSDTGTGPYEQYF. The CDR3 bases are TGCGCCAGCAGCGATACCGGGACAGGTCCTTACGAGCAGTACTTC.

The chain uses TRBV7-2 and TRBJ1-1; D call uncertain. Germline V gives CDR1 SGHTA, CDR2 FQGNSA. CDR3 length equals 14 residues. Trimming cost V 5 bases and J 2 bases, with 12 bases left between them. The CDR3 loop is CASSHPTQNTEAFF. Here the CDR3 DNA reads TGTGCCAGCAGCCACCCGACACAAAACACTGAAGCTTTCTTT.